This T cell receptor (beta chain) was found in a study of a mutant IDH1 vaccine in newly diagnosed glioma. Study details: Patients were pretreated with radiotherapy, temozolomide, or both, mostly both.

Data came from immunoSEQ multiplex PCR; TCRdb stores just in-frame clones and leaves some out. The table has under 70,000 clones, 84% seen once. The V end was cut by 4 bases, the J end by 2 bases, with 5 bases between. CDR3 length equals 11 residues. The V gene's germline CDR1 is DFQATT and CDR2 SNEGSKA (reference sequence). The time point denotes: week 23, last vaccination. Doses of 300 ug of mutant IDH1 20-mer peptide were given with topical imiquimod. New WHO grade 3 or 4 astrocytomas that were IDH1-mutant and ATRX-lost had been found in donors. Of note for this clone: What it binds is unknown.

Regarding the study as a whole: Immune responses induced by vaccination arose in 93.3% of the patients.

The source was PBMCs, collected from a glioma patient whose treatment included an IDH1 peptide vaccine. The sequence was collected from a man aged 18 to 29 with glioma. The gene calls are TRBV20-1 and TRBJ1-2; D unresolved. The CDR3, as DNA: TGCAGTGCTAAAAGAAACTATGGCTACACCTTC. This translates into CSAKRNYGYTF.